A selection of T cell receptor beta chains follows, all from one sample in a study of identifying expanded T cells in peripheral blood. The data were produced by immunoSEQ multiplex PCR, yet TCRdb's version contains in-frame clones alone and is incomplete. This table has 75,000 to 90,000 clones, about 87% appearing once. The source material was blood. The receptors were sampled from a person aged 18 to 70 in good health. Both conserved end residues are part of each CDR3. Each record gives: V gene, J gene, D gene, clone size, CDR3 protein, CDR3 DNA. A D gene is named only where the DNA matches it firmly. Part of the rows lack a size; the others show once, few, many or a class for expanded clones.

TRBV18	TRBJ1-2	-	-	CASSPQGGGYTF	TGTGCCAGCTCACCGCAGGGTGGCGGCTACACCTTC
TRBV4-3	TRBJ2-7	-	-	CASSLQTESYEQYF	TGCGCCAGCAGTCTTCAGACGGAATCCTACGAGCAGTACTTC
TRBV5-1	TRBJ1-5	-	-	CASSLYSNQPQHF	TGCGCCAGCAGCTTATATAGCAATCAGCCCCAGCATTTT
TRBV25-1	TRBJ2-5	-	-	CASSEGRQDQETQYF	TGTGCCAGCAGTGAGGGACGACAGGACCAAGAGACCCAGTACTTC
TRBV7-8	TRBJ1-1	-	-	CASSHVARNTEAFF	TGTGCCAGCAGCCACGTGGCCCGGAACACTGAAGCTTTCTTT
TRBV30	TRBJ2-5	TRBD2	-	CAWNLAGAETQYF	TGTGCCTGGAATCTAGCGGGGGCGGAGACCCAGTACTTC
TRBV2	TRBJ1-1	-	-	CASRPTATEAFF	TGTGCCAGCAGGCCGACAGCTACCGAAGCTTTCTTT
TRBV6-6	TRBJ1-1	TRBD1	-	CATAQGASPTEAFF	TGTGCCACAGCACAGGGGGCGAGTCCCACTGAAGCTTTCTTT
TRBV7-3	TRBJ2-1	-	-	CASSSRADNEQFF	TGTGCCAGCAGCTCCCGTGCGGACAATGAGCAGTTCTTC
TRBV29-1	TRBJ1-4	-	-	CSVRPENEKLFF	TGCAGCGTTAGACCGGAAAATGAAAAACTGTTTTTT
TRBV5-1	TRBJ2-3	-	-	CASIGADTQYF	TGCGCCAGCATCGGGGCGGATACGCAGTATTTT
TRBV29-1	TRBJ2-7	TRBD1	once	CSVSTGGVNEQYF	TGCAGCGTTTCGACAGGGGGAGTGAACGAGCAGTACTTC
TRBV10-3	TRBJ1-3	-	few	CAISDRGSGNTIYF	TGTGCCATCAGTGACCGAGGCTCTGGAAACACCATATATTTT
TRBV6-1	TRBJ1-2	TRBD1	-	CASSEAQGQPLYGYTF	TGTGCCAGCAGTGAAGCTCAGGGACAGCCCCTCTATGGCTACACCTTC
TRBV7-2	TRBJ2-3	-	once	CASSLLGGKGTDTQYF	TGTGCCAGCAGCTTGTTGGGGGGCAAAGGCACAGATACGCAGTATTTT
TRBV4-1	TRBJ1-2	-	-	CASSQGRDLWYGYTF	TGCGCCAGCAGCCAAGGCAGGGACCTTTGGTATGGCTACACCTTC
TRBV14	TRBJ1-1	-	-	CASSQVYTTEAFF	TGTGCCAGCAGCCAAGTCTACACCACTGAAGCTTTCTTT
TRBV2	TRBJ2-1	TRBD1	-	CASRKGASGYNEQFF	TGTGCCAGCAGAAAGGGGGCATCGGGCTACAATGAGCAGTTCTTC
TRBV30	TRBJ1-2	-	-	CAWTAGGIGYGYTF	TGTGCCTGGACCGCGGGGGGCATTGGGTATGGCTACACCTTC
TRBV6-1	TRBJ1-2	TRBD1	-	CATPGQLSHGYTF	TGTGCCACCCCGGGACAGCTGTCCCATGGCTACACCTTC
TRBV7-7	TRBJ2-2	-	once	CASSLSLGRDPNGELFF	TGTGCCAGCAGCTTAAGTCTTGGCAGGGACCCAAACGGGGAGCTGTTTTTT
TRBV30	TRBJ2-1	-	once	CAWRGQVGVDEQFF	TGTGCCTGGAGGGGTCAAGTGGGGGTCGATGAGCAGTTCTTC
TRBV19	TRBJ2-7	TRBD2	-	CASSPQLGGIYEQYF	TGTGCCAGTAGCCCTCAGCTCGGGGGGATCTACGAGCAGTACTTC
TRBV11-2	TRBJ1-6	-	-	CASSLAGANNSPLHF	TGTGCCAGCAGCTTAGCAGGGGCTAATAATTCACCCCTCCACTTT
TRBV19	TRBJ2-2	-	-	CASSIASWSGSTGELFF	TGTGCCAGTAGTATAGCTAGTTGGAGTGGGAGCACCGGGGAGCTGTTTTTT
TRBV18	TRBJ2-7	-	-	CASSPGDTTYEQYF	TGTGCCAGCTCACCAGGGGACACCACCTACGAGCAGTACTTC
TRBV11-3	TRBJ1-1	-	-	CASSLVSRATEAFF	TGTGCCAGCAGCTTAGTATCTAGGGCCACTGAAGCTTTCTTT
TRBV7-9	TRBJ1-1	-	-	CASSLGGQEAFF	TGTGCCAGCAGCTTAGGGGGCCAGGAAGCTTTCTTT
TRBV27	TRBJ1-2	TRBD1	once	CASSRDSNYGYTF	TGTGCCAGCAGTAGGGACAGCAACTATGGCTACACCTTC
TRBV7-3	TRBJ2-5	-	-	CASSPGQQQETQYF	TGTGCCAGCAGCCCCGGACAGCAACAAGAGACCCAGTACTTC
TRBV29-1	TRBJ1-1	-	-	CSVERGNTEAFF	TGCAGCGTTGAACGGGGGAACACTGAAGCTTTCTTT
TRBV7-9	TRBJ2-3	TRBD2	-	CASSPGTSVRSDTQYF	TGTGCCAGCAGCCCCGGGACTAGCGTCCGTTCAGATACGCAGTATTTT
TRBV9	TRBJ1-3	-	-	CASSVAPTGFSGNTIYF	TGTGCCAGCAGCGTAGCCCCTACAGGGTTCTCTGGAAACACCATATATTTT
TRBV10-3	TRBJ1-2	-	-	CAISFRPRDGPNRGYTF	TGTGCCATCAGTTTCCGTCCCCGGGACGGACCGAATAGAGGCTACACCTTC
TRBV10-3	TRBJ1-2	TRBD1	-	CAIRVTNPGQGGGYTF	TGTGCCATCAGAGTTACGAACCCGGGACAGGGTGGCGGCTACACCTTC
TRBV7-9	TRBJ2-7	-	-	CASSLGPSYEQYF	TGTGCCAGCAGCTTAGGCCCCTCCTACGAGCAGTACTTC
TRBV4-1	TRBJ2-1	TRBD2	-	CASRPSGGAAGEQFF	TGCGCCAGCAGACCCAGCGGGGGGGCAGCGGGTGAGCAGTTCTTC
TRBV7-9	TRBJ1-1	-	-	CASSLRVLNTEAFF	TGTGCCAGCAGTTTGAGGGTCCTGAACACTGAAGCTTTCTTT
TRBV2	TRBJ2-1	-	-	CASSWGEQFF	TGTGCCAGCAGTTGGGGTGAGCAGTTCTTC
TRBV5-1	TRBJ2-5	-	-	CASSRGQDETQYF	TGCGCCAGCAGCCGAGGGCAGGACGAGACCCAGTACTTC
TRBV5-1	TRBJ1-2	-	few	CASSSGANYGYTF	TGCGCCAGCAGCTCCGGGGCCAACTATGGCTACACCTTC
TRBV6-5	TRBJ1-1	TRBD1	-	CASSSPGQGNTEAFF	TGTGCCAGCAGTTCCCCGGGACAGGGGAACACTGAAGCTTTCTTT
TRBV14	TRBJ1-1	-	-	CASSQARLVTQNTEAFF	TGTGCCAGCAGCCAAGCCAGACTTGTGACCCAGAACACTGAAGCTTTCTTT
TRBV7-2	TRBJ1-5	-	-	CASSLAGGSNQPQHF	TGTGCCAGCAGCTTAGCAGGGGGTAGCAATCAGCCCCAGCATTTT
TRBV5-8	TRBJ2-3	-	-	CASSPPRADTQYF	TGTGCCAGCAGCCCCCCTAGGGCAGATACGCAGTATTTT
TRBV6-5	TRBJ2-3	-	once	CASSYGGGLVADTQYF	TGTGCCAGCAGTTACGGGGGGGGGCTAGTTGCAGATACGCAGTATTTT
TRBV10-3	TRBJ1-1	TRBD1	-	CAISESDRENTEAFF	TGTGCCATCAGTGAGTCGGACAGGGAGAACACTGAAGCTTTCTTT
TRBV5-6	TRBJ1-1	-	-	CASSLGAPNTEAFF	TGTGCCAGCAGCTTGGGGGCGCCAAACACTGAAGCTTTCTTT
TRBV7-9	TRBJ2-1	-	-	CASSPRRGAYNEQFF	TGTGCCAGCAGCCCAAGGCGGGGAGCCTACAATGAGCAGTTCTTC
TRBV6-5	TRBJ1-3	-	once	CASSSGGGNTIYF	TGTGCCAGCAGTTCGGGGGGCGGAAACACCATATATTTT